This T cell receptor beta chain was retrieved from a study of blood T cell repertoires in COVID-19. In the original processing: Amplification with reference gene primers provided the estimates of nucleated cell counts. Clones were read by immunoSEQ multiplex PCR, and TCRdb kept only the in-frame ones, dropping some. V, J and clone size reflect that table, while D and trimming were determined from the DNA. The sample lists around 62,000 clones, approximately 90% seen once, with around 3.6% in the top ten. Germline trimming cut 1 base from V and 1 base from J; bases unmatched to any gene: 8. Germline CDR1 and CDR2: SGDLS and YYNGEE. The CDR3 covers 17 residues.

Sequencing was carried out using peripheral blood. This TCR was recovered from a human donor in a cohort sampled during active COVID-19. The chain joins TRBV9 to TRBJ2-3; TRBD1 agrees at 8 bases. In DNA form, the CDR3 reads TGTGCCAGCAGCGTAATTGCAGGGGGCTTTGGCACAGATACGCAGTATTTT. Residues: CASSVIAGGFGTDTQYF.